Detailed here is one T cell receptor (beta chain). This sample stems from a study of blood T cell repertoires in COVID-19. Across the whole study: Researchers got acute and convalescent COVID-19 samples from the United States, Italy and Spain. From T cells, B-cell-depleted T cells, or PBMCs came the material, which was cDNA or gDNA.

Trimming left V 3 bases short and J 5 bases short, with 13 bases between. Germline V CDR1 and CDR2: DFQATT, SNEGSKA (reference sequence). CDR3 length: 13 amino acids. Original data processing: By means of reference gene primer amplification, nucleated cell counts were estimated. This table comes from immunoSEQ multiplex PCR, and its TCRdb copy is limited to in-frame clones, with some not included. The V and J calls and clone size were taken over from that table, and D and trimming were inferred from the DNA. This table holds some 390,000 clones, approximately 86% found once. Sequenced input: peripheral blood. The V gene is TRBV20-1, the J gene TRBJ1-2, with no clear D. This TCR derives from a human donor in a cohort sampled during active COVID-19. CDR3 nucleotide sequence: TGCAGTGCTAGTGAGGAGTCGGGGTATGGCTACACCTTC. Protein: CSASEESGYGYTF.